These 27 T cell receptor beta chains share one sample of origin, sequenced in a study of identical twins. TCRdb re-analysed the 5' RACE reads in MiXCR, keeping a single row per CDR3 protein. This sample has around 490,000 distinct CDR3 sequences, with around 15% found just once. Another study also made use of these data, one on yellow fever vaccine responses in identical twins.

Source material: CD4+ T cells sorted from blood. Source of these receptors: a woman aged 18 to 35 in good health.

The V gene is TRBV18, the J gene TRBJ2-7; TRBD2 agrees at 9 bases. The CDR3 spans 13 residues. CDR1 is KGHSH, CDR2 LQKENI, per germline. J was trimmed by 6 bases and V by 5 bases; bases with no gene match: 5. CDR3 bases: TGTGCCAGCTCAGGCGGGGGGGATGGCGAGCAGTACGTC. The encoded protein is CASSGGGDGEQYV.

The V and J genes are TRBV20-1 and TRBJ1-1; possibly TRBD1 for D (5 bases). The V gene lost 6 bases and the J gene lost 3 bases, with 14 bases spanning the gap. The CDR3 extends over 13 amino acids. Germline V gene data show CDR1 as DFQATT and CDR2 as SNEGSKA (reference sequence). CDR3 region: CSAPDMGDTEAFF. DNA for the CDR3: TGCAGTGCCCCAGACATGGGGGACACTGAAGCTTTCTTT.

In this sample, this clonotype turned up a few times. V is TRBV5-5 and J is TRBJ2-5, with D perhaps matching TRBD2 (7 bases). Trimming took off 4 bases at V and 5 bases at J, with 21 bases between the two ends. Germline-derived CDR1 and CDR2 are SGHKS and YYEKEE (reference sequence). The CDR3 has 16 amino acids. CDR3 nucleotide sequence: TGTGCCAGCAGCGTAAACCGCGGGGGCGGGGTGGAGACCCAGTACTTC. It encodes CASSVNRGGGVETQYF.

The V gene is TRBV20-1, the J gene TRBJ2-3, with D hard to call. The CDR3 is 12 amino acids. V dropped 5 bases and J dropped 0 bases, with 6 bases sitting between them. CDR1 and CDR2 (germline): DFQATT, SNEGSKA (reference sequence). The CDR3 here is CSAWRSTDTQYF. CDR3 coding DNA: TGCAGTGCTTGGCGGAGCACAGATACGCAGTATTTT.

The gene calls are TRBV3-1 and TRBJ1-5; TRBD1 matches 7 bases. CDR1 LGHDT and CDR2 YNNKEL come from the germline V gene (reference sequence). This CDR3 region has 13 residues. V lost 4 bases to trimming and J lost 7 bases; unmatched junction nucleotides: 4. CDR3 bases: TGTGCCAGCAGCCGACAGGGATGGCAGCCCCAGCATTTT. This translates into CASSRQGWQPQHF.

This rearrangement joins TRBV28 to TRBJ2-7, with 9 nucleotides matching TRBD1. The CDR3 spans 16 residues. Germline V gene data show CDR1 as MDHEN and CDR2 as SYDVKM. V lost 6 bases to trimming and J lost 2 bases; unmatched junction nucleotides: 11. The CDR3 coding sequence is TGTGCCAGCAGACGGGGACAGGGACAATGGGCCTACGAGCAGTACTTC. It codes for CASRRGQGQWAYEQYF. Full variable domain (rest looked up from reference TRBV28 and TRBJ2-7): DVKVTQSSRYLVKRTGEKVFLECVQDMDHENMFWYRQDPGLGLRLIYFSYDVKMKEKGDIPEGYSVSREKKERFSLILESASTNQTSMYLCASRRGQGQWAYEQYFGPGTRLTVT.

Only a few counts were recorded for this clonotype. The CDR3 bases are TGCGCCAGCAGCCTACTTAAACAGGGGCGAAGCACAGATACGCAGTATTTT. As protein: CASSLLKQGRSTDTQYF. The V call is TRBV5-1, the J call TRBJ2-3; the match to TRBD1 covers 7 bases. The CDR3 spans 17 residues. Unmatched junction bases numbered 11, after V lost 4 bases and J lost 0 bases. Germline CDR1 is SGHRS and CDR2 is YFSETQ.

This clonotype was observed a handful of times. The chain's CDR3 is CASSLPGPGEKLFF. CDR3 sequence (DNA): TGTGCCAGCAGCTTACCGGGCCCGGGGGAAAAACTGTTTTTT. This sequence joins TRBV7-6 and TRBJ1-4; D is unresolved. The germline V and J ends were trimmed by 2 bases and 8 bases, with 12 bases remaining between them. Germline CDR1 SGHVS, CDR2 FNYEAQ. The CDR3 sequence is 14 residues long.

This sequence joins TRBV10-3 and TRBJ1-1, with TRBD1 matching 9 bases. CDR1 is ENHRY and CDR2 is SYGVKD in the germline V gene. The junction had 14 bases not matched to a gene; V was cut back by 5 bases and J by 4 bases. The length of the CDR3 is 17 residues. This chain's CDR3 is CAISTGGSRMVSTEAFF. The CDR3 region has the DNA TGTGCCATCAGTACAGGGGGCTCAAGGATGGTGTCCACTGAAGCTTTCTTT.

This clonotype was picked up a small number of times. The chain combines TRBV2 with TRBJ2-3; 9 nucleotides match TRBD1. J lost 5 bases, V lost 4 bases, and 4 bases had no gene match. The CDR3 contains 14 residues. Germline assignment: CDR1 SNHLY and CDR2 FYNNEI. CDR3: CASSGQGVKDTQYF. The CDR3 region has the DNA TGTGCCAGCAGTGGACAGGGGGTTAAAGATACGCAGTATTTT. Combining the CDR3 with reference TRBV2 and TRBJ2-3 gives the whole variable domain EPEVTQTPSHQVTQMGQEVILRCVPISNHLYFYWYRQILGQKVEFLVSFYNNEISEKSEIFDDQFSVERPDGSNFTLKIRSTKLEDSAMYFCASSGQGVKDTQYFGPGTRLTVL.

This sequence joins TRBV5-1 and TRBJ2-3; TRBD2 aligns across 8 bases. The germline V gene has CDR1 SGHRS and CDR2 YFSETQ. The CDR3 contains 15 residues. V trimming: 4 bases; J trimming: 7 bases; junction bases outside the gene matches: 11. CDR3 in DNA: TGCGCCAGCAGCCCGGACGCGGGGGGACTCAATACGCAGTATTTT. This sequence encodes CASSPDAGGLNTQYF. Using reference TRBV5-1 and TRBJ2-3 for the parts outside the CDR3, the full variable domain is KAGVTQTPRYLIKTRGQQVTLSCSPISGHRSVSWYQQTPGQGLQFLFEYFSETQRNKGNFPGRFSGRQFSNSRSEMNVSTLELGDSALYLCASSPDAGGLNTQYFGPGTRLTVL.

This clonotype was picked up many times. This chain links TRBV12-3 or TRBV12-4 with TRBJ1-2; the match to TRBD1 covers 8 bases. V trimming: 8 bases; J trimming: 8 bases; junction bases outside the gene matches: 10. The CDR3 consists of 13 residues. The CDR3 bases are TGTGCCAGCTCCAACAGGGGGTCTGACGGCTACACCTTC. Translation gives CASSNRGSDGYTF.

This CDR3 is CASSFGFQETQYF. The CDR3 DNA sequence: TGTGCCAGCAGCTTTGGCTTCCAAGAGACCCAGTACTTC. The rearrangement links TRBV5-8 to TRBJ2-5; D is undetermined. V lost 2 bases to trimming and J lost 1 base, with 6 bases between them. From germline, CDR1 is SGHTS and CDR2 YDEGEE. The CDR3 is made up of 13 amino acids.

The chain joins TRBV20-1 to TRBJ2-7; 12 positions match TRBD2. The CDR3 sequence is 15 residues long. Germline CDR1 reads DFQATT; CDR2 reads SNEGSKA (reference sequence). V was clipped by 1 base and J by 1 base; unmatched bases: 2. CDR3 protein: CSARAGTSGSYEQYV. The CDR3 DNA is TGCAGTGCTAGAGCCGGGACTAGCGGGTCCTACGAGCAGTACGTC.

The sample holds a few counts of this clonotype. The rearrangement uses TRBV18 and TRBJ2-5, with 10 bases fitting TRBD2. From germline, CDR1 is KGHSH and CDR2 LQKENI. The V and J ends lost 1 base and 4 bases, in that order; junction bases with no gene match: 6. This CDR3 region has 16 residues. CDR3 coding DNA: TGTGCCAGCTCACCACGGCGGCTAGCGGGGGTAGAGACCCAGTACTTC. Translated: CASSPRRLAGVETQYF.

In this sample, this clonotype turned up a few times. This rearrangement joins TRBV5-1 to TRBJ1-1; D is perhaps TRBD1 (6 bases). Trimming took off 4 bases at V and 1 base at J, with 11 bases between the two ends. The CDR3 contains 14 residues. Germline lookup yields CDR1 SGHRS and CDR2 YFSETQ. CDR3 region: CASSQGTPNTEAFF. CDR3 nucleotides: TGCGCCAGCAGCCAAGGGACACCGAACACTGAAGCTTTCTTT.

This clonotype came up a few times. The gene calls are TRBV20-1 and TRBJ1-1, with a tentative D call TRBD1 (5 bases). The CDR3 loop spans 14 amino acids. Germline CDR1 reads DFQATT; CDR2 reads SNEGSKA (reference sequence). CDR3 in amino acids: CSTRKGTLNTEAFF. As DNA, the CDR3 is TGCAGCACAAGAAAAGGGACCTTGAACACTGAAGCTTTCTTT.

This clonotype was detected a few times. The chain carries TRBV12-3 or TRBV12-4 and TRBJ1-1, with D tentatively TRBD1 (6 bases). With 3 bases removed from V and 3 bases from J, the gap between germline ends came to 14 bases. The CDR3 extends over 15 amino acids. DNA for the CDR3: TGTGCCAGCAGTTTGCGGGGGGCTGGGGACACTGAAGCTTTCTTT. It yields the protein CASSLRGAGDTEAFF.

The chain has TRBV24-1 and TRBJ2-5, with TRBD2 matching 11 bases. Germline V lookup: CDR1 KGHDR, CDR2 SFDVKD. This CDR3 spans 16 amino acids. The junction had 4 bases not matched to a gene; V was cut back by 0 bases and J by 5 bases. The CDR3 DNA sequence: TGTGCCACCAGTGATTTGACTAGCGGGAGTCGGGAGACCCAGTACTTC. This sequence encodes CATSDLTSGSRETQYF.

This clonotype was seen only a few times. The chain combines TRBV12-3 or TRBV12-4 with TRBJ1-2, with no clear D. With 7 bases removed from V and 2 bases from J, the gap between germline ends came to 5 bases. This CDR3 contains 11 residues. CDR3 in DNA: TGTGCCAGCACGCAGAACTATGGCTACACCTTC. It specifies CASTQNYGYTF.

This clonotype has just a few counts. The V call is TRBV6-5, the J call TRBJ1-3; TRBD1 matches at 7 bases. V shed 0 bases and J 6 bases; nucleotides not matched to a gene: 8. The CDR3 totals 16 residues. Germline assignment: CDR1 MNHEY and CDR2 SVGAGI. CDR3 nucleotides: TGTGCCAGCAGTTACTCGATGGGAGGGGGCGTAAACACCATATATTTT. Translation gives CASSYSMGGGVNTIYF.

This clonotype was seen a handful of times. The rearrangement links TRBV12-5 to TRBJ2-3; 8 nucleotides align to TRBD1. Unmatched junction bases numbered 13, after V lost 0 bases and J lost 5 bases. This CDR3 region has 18 residues. CDR1 and CDR2 from the germline V gene are LGHNT and FRNRAP. This CDR3 is CASGLVDEGQAVGDTQYF. The CDR3 DNA is TGTGCTAGTGGTTTGGTAGACGAGGGACAGGCAGTCGGAGATACGCAGTATTTT.

A word on this clonotype: This could be a read error, since a much larger clone is one nucleotide away. The V call is TRBV24-1, the J call TRBJ2-5; 10 bases align to TRBD1. After removal of 4 bases from V and 3 bases from J, the junction contained 4 bases not matched to a gene. The CDR3 is 15 residues long. Looked up from germline, CDR1 is KGHDR and CDR2 is SFDVKD. The CDR3 protein is CATSDPGTGEETQYF. CDR3 nucleotides: TGTGCCACCAGTGACCCCGGGACAGGGGAAGAGACCCAGTACTTC.

This clonotype was detected only a few times. This chain joins TRBV6-1 and TRBJ1-1; maybe TRBD1 (6 bases). This CDR3 comprises 15 residues. Deletions cut 5 bases from V and 2 bases from J, with 15 bases between. Germline V gene lookup returns CDR1 MNHNS and CDR2 SASEGT. The CDR3 region is CASSQPRTENTEAFF. The CDR3 nucleotides are TGTGCCAGCAGTCAACCTAGGACAGAAAACACTGAAGCTTTCTTT.

This clonotype showed up just a few times. The chain is built from TRBV2 and TRBJ2-2, with 9 bases fitting TRBD1. Germline CDR1 reads SNHLY; CDR2 reads FYNNEI. V dropped 7 bases and J dropped 4; count of bases not matched to a gene: 4. The CDR3 consists of 14 residues. This CDR3 is CASKGQGGTGELFF. CDR3 in DNA: TGTGCCAGCAAGGGACAGGGCGGCACCGGGGAGCTGTTTTTT.

This clonotype was seen once. The V call is TRBV10-3, the J call TRBJ2-6, with 7 bases identical to TRBD1. CDR1 ENHRY and CDR2 SYGVKD come from the germline V gene. V lost 1 base, J lost 2 bases, and 8 bases stayed unmatched. The CDR3 has 18 residues. CDR3 sequence reads: CAISELVARGTGANVLTF. In DNA form, the CDR3 reads TGTGCCATCAGTGAGTTAGTAGCCAGGGGGACTGGGGCCAACGTCCTGACTTTC.

The J gene is TRBJ2-1, the V gene TRBV9; 11 bases are shared with TRBD2. With 0 bases clipped from V and 5 bases from J, the junction kept 4 bases outside the gene matches. Germline CDR1 SGDLS, CDR2 YYNGEE. The length of the CDR3 is 16 residues. CDR3 in DNA: TGTGCCAGCAGCGTAGCGATAGCGGGAGGGAACAATGAGCAGTTCTTC. The encoded protein is CASSVAIAGGNNEQFF.